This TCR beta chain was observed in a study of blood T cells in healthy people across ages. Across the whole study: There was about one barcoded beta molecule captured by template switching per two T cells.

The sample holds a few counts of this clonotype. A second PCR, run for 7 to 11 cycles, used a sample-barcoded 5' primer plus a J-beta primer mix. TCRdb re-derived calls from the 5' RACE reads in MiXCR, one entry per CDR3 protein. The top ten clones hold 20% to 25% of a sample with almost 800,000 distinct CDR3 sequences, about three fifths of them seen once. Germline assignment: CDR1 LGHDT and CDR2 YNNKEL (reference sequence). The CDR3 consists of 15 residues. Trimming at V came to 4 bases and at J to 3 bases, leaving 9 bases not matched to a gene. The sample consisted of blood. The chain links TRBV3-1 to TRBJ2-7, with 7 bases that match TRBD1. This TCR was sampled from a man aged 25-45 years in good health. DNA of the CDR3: TGTGCCAGCAGCCTAGGGACAGCTAGAAGCTACGAGCAGTACTTC. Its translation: CASSLGTARSYEQYF.